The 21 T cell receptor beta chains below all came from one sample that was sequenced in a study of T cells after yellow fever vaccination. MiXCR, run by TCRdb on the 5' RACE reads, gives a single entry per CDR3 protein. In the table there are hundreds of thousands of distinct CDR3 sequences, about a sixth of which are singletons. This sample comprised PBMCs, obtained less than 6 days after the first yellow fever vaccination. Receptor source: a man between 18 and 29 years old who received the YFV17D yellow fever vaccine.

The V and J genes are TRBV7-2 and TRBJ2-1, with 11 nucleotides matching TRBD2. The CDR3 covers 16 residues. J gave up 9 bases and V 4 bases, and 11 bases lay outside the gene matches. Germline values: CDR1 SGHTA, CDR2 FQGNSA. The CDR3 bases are TGTGCCAGCAGCTCCCCGTTGGGTAGCGGGGGGGTTGAGCAGTTCTTC. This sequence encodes CASSSPLGSGGVEQFF.

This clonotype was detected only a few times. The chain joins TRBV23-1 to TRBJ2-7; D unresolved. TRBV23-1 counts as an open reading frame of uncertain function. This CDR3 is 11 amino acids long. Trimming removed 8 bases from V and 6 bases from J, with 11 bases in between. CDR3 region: CASRFPSEQYV. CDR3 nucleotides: TGCGCCAGCCGCTTCCCTAGCGAGCAGTACGTC.

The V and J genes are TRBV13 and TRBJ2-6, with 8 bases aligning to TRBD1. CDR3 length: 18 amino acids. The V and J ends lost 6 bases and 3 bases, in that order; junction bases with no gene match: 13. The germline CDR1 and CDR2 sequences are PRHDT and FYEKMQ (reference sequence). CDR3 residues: CASRRAGQGANGANVLTF. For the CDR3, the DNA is TGTGCCAGCAGACGCGCGGGGCAGGGGGCGAATGGGGCCAACGTCCTGACTTTC.

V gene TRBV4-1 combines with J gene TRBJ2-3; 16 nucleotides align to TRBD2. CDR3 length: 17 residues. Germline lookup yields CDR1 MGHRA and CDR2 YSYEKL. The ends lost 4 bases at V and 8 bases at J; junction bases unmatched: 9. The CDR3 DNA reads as TGCGCCAGCAGCCTCTCCGGGACTAGCGGGGGGGTGTTTACGCAGTATTTT. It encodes CASSLSGTSGGVFTQYF.

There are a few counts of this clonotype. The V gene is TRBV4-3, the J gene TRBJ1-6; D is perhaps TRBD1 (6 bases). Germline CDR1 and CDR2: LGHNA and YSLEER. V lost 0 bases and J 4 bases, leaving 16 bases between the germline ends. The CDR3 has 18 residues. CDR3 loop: CASSQDSPQGRYNSPLHF. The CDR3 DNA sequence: TGCGCCAGCAGCCAAGATTCCCCGCAGGGGAGGTATAATTCACCCCTCCACTTT.

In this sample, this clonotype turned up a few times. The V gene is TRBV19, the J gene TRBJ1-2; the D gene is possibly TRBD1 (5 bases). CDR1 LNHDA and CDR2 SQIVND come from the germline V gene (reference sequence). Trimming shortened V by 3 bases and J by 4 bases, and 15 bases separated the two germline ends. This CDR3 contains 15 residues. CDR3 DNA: TGTGCCAGTAGTATCCAGGGAAAATTAGGCTATGGCTACACCTTC. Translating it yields CASSIQGKLGYGYTF.

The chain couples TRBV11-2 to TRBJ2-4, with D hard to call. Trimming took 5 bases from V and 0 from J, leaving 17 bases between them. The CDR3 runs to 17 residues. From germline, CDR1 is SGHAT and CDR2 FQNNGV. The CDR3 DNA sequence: TGTGCCAGCAGCCATTCCGGGCGCGTCCTAGCCAAAAACATTCAGTACTTC. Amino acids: CASSHSGRVLAKNIQYF.

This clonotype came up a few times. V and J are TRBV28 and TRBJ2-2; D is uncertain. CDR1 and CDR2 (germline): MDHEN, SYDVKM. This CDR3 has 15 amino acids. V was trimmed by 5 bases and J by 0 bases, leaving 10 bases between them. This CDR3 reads CASSTLFANTGELFF. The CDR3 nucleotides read TGTGCCAGCAGTACATTGTTCGCGAACACCGGGGAGCTGTTTTTT.

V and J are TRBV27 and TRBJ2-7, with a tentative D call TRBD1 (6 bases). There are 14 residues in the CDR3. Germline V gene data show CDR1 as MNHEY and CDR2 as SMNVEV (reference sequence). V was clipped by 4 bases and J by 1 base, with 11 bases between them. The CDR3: CASSSRQVSYEQYF. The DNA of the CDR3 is TGTGCCAGCAGTTCAAGACAGGTTTCCTACGAGCAGTACTTC.

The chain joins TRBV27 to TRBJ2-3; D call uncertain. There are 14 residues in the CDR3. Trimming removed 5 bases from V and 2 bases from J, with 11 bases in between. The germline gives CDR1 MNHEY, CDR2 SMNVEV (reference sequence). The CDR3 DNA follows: TGTGCCAGCAGTCCGCTACGACCCACAGATACGCAGTATTTT. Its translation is CASSPLRPTDTQYF.

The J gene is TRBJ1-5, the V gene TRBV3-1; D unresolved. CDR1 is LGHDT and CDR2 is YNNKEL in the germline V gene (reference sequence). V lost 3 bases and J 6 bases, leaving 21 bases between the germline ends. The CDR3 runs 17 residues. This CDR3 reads CASSQSGGIPSVQPQHF. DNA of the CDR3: TGTGCCAGCAGCCAGTCAGGCGGGATACCATCAGTTCAGCCCCAGCATTTT.

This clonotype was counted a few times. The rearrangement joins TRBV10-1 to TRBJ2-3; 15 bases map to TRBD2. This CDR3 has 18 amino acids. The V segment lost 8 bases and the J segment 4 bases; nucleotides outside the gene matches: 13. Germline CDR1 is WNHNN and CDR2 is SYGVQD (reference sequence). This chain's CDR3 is CASGPGTSGGPLSDTQYF. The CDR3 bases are TGCGCCAGCGGTCCCGGGACTAGCGGGGGGCCTCTCTCAGATACGCAGTATTTT.

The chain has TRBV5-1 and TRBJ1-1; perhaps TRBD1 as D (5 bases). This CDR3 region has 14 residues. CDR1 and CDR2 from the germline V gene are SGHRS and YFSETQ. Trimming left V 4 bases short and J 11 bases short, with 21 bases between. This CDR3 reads CASSPDSTGVGAFF. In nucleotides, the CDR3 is TGCGCCAGCAGCCCCGACAGTACGGGGGTCGGGGCTTTCTTT.

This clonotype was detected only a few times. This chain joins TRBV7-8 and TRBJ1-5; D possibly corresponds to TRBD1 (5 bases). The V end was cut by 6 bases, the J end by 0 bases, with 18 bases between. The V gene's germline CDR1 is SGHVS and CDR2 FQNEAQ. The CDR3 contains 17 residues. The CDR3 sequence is CASSLTPGPHSNQPQHF. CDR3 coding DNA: TGTGCCAGCAGTCTTACCCCAGGGCCTCATAGCAATCAGCCCCAGCATTTT.

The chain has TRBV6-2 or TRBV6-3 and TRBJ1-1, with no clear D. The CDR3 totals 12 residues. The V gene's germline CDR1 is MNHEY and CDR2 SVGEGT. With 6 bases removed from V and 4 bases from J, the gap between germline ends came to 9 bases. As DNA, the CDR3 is TGTGCCAGCAGCCCGATAGCCACTGAAGCTTTCTTT. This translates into CASSPIATEAFF.

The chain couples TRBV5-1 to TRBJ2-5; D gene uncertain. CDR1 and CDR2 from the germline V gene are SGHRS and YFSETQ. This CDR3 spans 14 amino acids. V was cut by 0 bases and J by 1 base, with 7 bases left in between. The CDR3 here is CASSLELLQETQYF. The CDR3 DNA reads TGCGCCAGCAGCTTGGAACTCCTCCAAGAGACCCAGTACTTC.

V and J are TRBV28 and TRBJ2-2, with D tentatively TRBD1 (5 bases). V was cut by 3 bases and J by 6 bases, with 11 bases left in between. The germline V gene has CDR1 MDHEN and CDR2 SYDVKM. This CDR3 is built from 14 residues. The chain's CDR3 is CASSFRLGPGELFF. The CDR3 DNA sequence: TGTGCCAGCAGTTTTCGGTTGGGGCCCGGGGAGCTGTTTTTT. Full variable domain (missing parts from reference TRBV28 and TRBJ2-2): DVKVTQSSRYLVKRTGEKVFLECVQDMDHENMFWYRQDPGLGLRLIYFSYDVKMKEKGDIPEGYSVSREKKERFSLILESASTNQTSMYLCASSFRLGPGELFFGEGSRLTVL.

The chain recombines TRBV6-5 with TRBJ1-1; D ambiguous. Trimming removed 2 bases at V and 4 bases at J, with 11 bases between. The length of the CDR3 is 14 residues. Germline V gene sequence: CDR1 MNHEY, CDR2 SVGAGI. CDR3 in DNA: TGTGCCAGCAGTTACGGAAGACACGGCACTGAAGCTTTCTTT. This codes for CASSYGRHGTEAFF.

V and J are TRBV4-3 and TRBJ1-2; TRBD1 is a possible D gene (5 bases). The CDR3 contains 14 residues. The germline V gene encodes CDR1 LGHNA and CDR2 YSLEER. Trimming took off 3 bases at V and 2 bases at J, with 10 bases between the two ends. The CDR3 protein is CASSHRDGNYGYTF. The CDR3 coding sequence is TGCGCCAGCAGCCACAGGGATGGGAACTATGGCTACACCTTC.

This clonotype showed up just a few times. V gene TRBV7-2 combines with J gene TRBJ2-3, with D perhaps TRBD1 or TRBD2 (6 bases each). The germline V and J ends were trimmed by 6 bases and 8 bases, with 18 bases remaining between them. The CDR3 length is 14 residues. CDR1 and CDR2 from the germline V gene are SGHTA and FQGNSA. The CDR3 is CASSQVGGPGTQYF. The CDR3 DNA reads TGTGCCAGCAGTCAGGTAGGGGGGCCGGGTACGCAGTATTTT.

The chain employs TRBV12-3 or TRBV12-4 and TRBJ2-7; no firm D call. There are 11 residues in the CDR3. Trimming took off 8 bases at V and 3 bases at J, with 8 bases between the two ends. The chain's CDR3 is CASRTDYEQYF. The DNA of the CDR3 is TGTGCCAGCCGTACTGACTACGAGCAGTACTTC.